The source of this T cell receptor beta chain is a study of tumor-infiltrating lymphocytes in primary liver carcinoma. About the study: Recorded tumor stage was T1-T3 N0M0, with diameters of about 4.2 to 10 cm.

From 450 to 600 ng total RNA, TCR beta cDNA was generated with a primer in the constant region. Nested multiplex PCR, run for three rounds with slightly modified ARM-PCR, yielded TCR beta libraries. TCRdb reprocessed the multiplex PCR reads via MiXCR and lists one record per CDR3 protein. The sample has 37,000 or so distinct CDR3 sequences; roughly 74% are singletons. Without any cell sorting, roughly 17-31 mg of bulk tissue yielded co-extracted RNA and DNA. Note on this clonotype: Antigen: not known.

Study-wide results and limits: Tumor region pairs showed greater overlap than either tumor-adjacent or tumor-blood pairs did. Against blood, tumors held a significantly higher top-250-clone fraction (p = 0.039).

The receptor was isolated from a man in his forties with primary liver carcinoma and hepatitis B virus infection. The specimen sequenced was tumor-adjacent normal liver tissue.

The CDR3 here is CASTPSAGDGDQFF. The CDR3 bases are TGTGCCAGTACCCCATCCGCGGGAGACGGTGATCAGTTCTTC. This chain uses TRBV6-2 or TRBV6-3 with TRBJ2-1, with 7 positions matching TRBD2. This CDR3 is built from 14 residues. CDR1 and CDR2 from the germline V gene are MNHEY and SVGEGT. With V trimmed by 9 bases and J by 13 bases, 18 bases remained unmatched.